The 27 T cell receptor beta chains below come from one sample, sequenced in a study of T cells in Graves' hyperthyroidism and ophthalmopathy. Authors of the study amplified TCR beta CDR3 regions from RNA transcripts. Primed by the HTBI set, a first-round RT-PCR was run on the TCR CDR3. TCRdb called the multiplex PCR reads again in MiXCR, with one record for every CDR3 protein. The data contain about 160,000 distinct CDR3 sequences, less than 10% of them singletons. The sequenced material came from blood. These receptors were collected from a woman under 30 with Graves' hyperthyroidism that later progressed to Graves' ophthalmopathy.

To note about this clonotype: A read error may produce the germline difference seen at one junction end. The chain joins TRBV29-1 to TRBJ1-1; 7 bases match TRBD1. Germline V gives CDR1 SQVTM, CDR2 ANQGSEA. CDR3 size: 15 residues. This CDR3 is CSVIKRDSHYTEALF. DNA for the CDR3: TGCAGCGTTATAAAACGGGACAGTCATTACACTGAAGCACTCTTT.

This clonotype was observed at least ten times. This chain uses TRBV29-1 with TRBJ2-7, with D possibly TRBD1 on 6 matching bases. This CDR3 spans 12 amino acids. Germline values: CDR1 SQVTM, CDR2 ANQGSEA. V lost 7 bases and J 1 base, leaving 11 bases between the germline ends. Here the CDR3 reads CSAGERSYEQYF. The CDR3 DNA is TGCAGCGCAGGGGAGAGGTCCTACGAGCAGTACTTC.

To note about this clonotype: It may be a read error: a sequence one base away is much more abundant. The V and J genes are TRBV25-1 and TRBJ2-7, with 10 bases fitting TRBD1. The germline CDR1 and CDR2 sequences are MGHDK and SYGVNS. V lost 6 bases and J lost 2; bases outside the gene matches: 4. The CDR3 is 14 amino acids. The CDR3 protein is CASSAGQGPYEQYF. DNA for the CDR3: TGTGCCAGCAGCGCGGGACAGGGGCCCTACGAGCAGTACTTC.

This clonotype was seen many times. This chain uses TRBV9 with TRBJ1-2; D is unresolved. Trimming shortened V by 3 bases and J by 4 bases, and 16 bases separated the two germline ends. The CDR3 length is 15 residues. Per the germline V gene, CDR1 is SGDLS and CDR2 is YYNGEE. The CDR3 loop reads CASSERLDGFYGYTF. CDR3 in DNA: TGTGCCAGCAGCGAACGCTTGGACGGGTTCTATGGCTACACCTTC. The entire variable domain, with the rest obtained from reference TRBV9 and TRBJ1-2, is as follows: DSGVTQTPKHLITATGQRVTLRCSPRSGDLSVYWYQQSLDQGLQFLIQYYNGEERAKGNILERFSAQQFPDLHSELNLSSLELGDSALYFCASSERLDGFYGYTFGSGTRLTVV.

Judged by abundance, this clonotype is medium-sized. J is TRBJ2-7 and V is TRBV6-1, with 13 positions matching TRBD2. The CDR3 extends over 15 amino acids. The V gene end was trimmed by 5 bases and the J gene end by 6 bases; junction bases not matched to a gene: 7. Germline CDR1 MNHNS, CDR2 SASEGT. Here the CDR3 reads CASSWGLAGSSEQYF. As DNA, the CDR3 is TGTGCCAGCAGTTGGGGACTAGCGGGATCGAGCGAGCAGTACTTC.

Of note for this clonotype: This may come from a read error, since a much larger clone is one base off. The rearrangement joins TRBV14 to TRBJ1-1; the D is unclear. The CDR3 runs to 14 residues. Germline loops: CDR1 SGHDN, CDR2 FVKESK. The CDR3: CAGSQFKGNTEAFF. The CDR3 coding sequence is TGTGCCGGCAGCCAATTCAAGGGGAACACTGAAGCTTTCTTT. Combining the CDR3 with reference TRBV14 and TRBJ1-1 gives the whole variable domain EAGVTQFPSHSVIEKGQTVTLRCDPISGHDNLYWYRRVMGKEIKFLLHFVKESKQDESGMPNNRFLAERTGGTYSTLKVQPAELEDSGVYFCAGSQFKGNTEAFFGQGTRLTVV.

In this sample, this clonotype turned up many times. The chain employs TRBV28 and TRBJ1-5, with 7 bases fitting TRBD1. The CDR3 totals 15 residues. The germline CDR1 and CDR2 sequences are MDHEN and SYDVKM. V was clipped by 6 bases and J by 4 bases; unmatched bases: 9. In DNA form, the CDR3 reads TGTGCCAGCAGGGCCTACAGGGGCCCAAATCAGCCCCAGCATTTT. Encoded protein: CASRAYRGPNQPQHF.

This clonotype was counted only a few times. The rearrangement joins TRBV6-1 to TRBJ2-7; tentative D call: TRBD1 (6 bases). This CDR3 has 14 amino acids. Trimming took 6 bases from V and 3 from J, leaving 15 bases between them. Germline loops: CDR1 MNHNS, CDR2 SASEGT. Here the CDR3 DNA reads TGTGCCAGCAGCAAAGGACAGCCGGGCTACGAGCAGTACTTC. Its translation is CASSKGQPGYEQYF.

The CDR3 sequence is CASEWANTDTQYF. CDR3 bases: TGTGCCAGCGAGTGGGCCAACACAGATACGCAGTATTTT. This chain connects TRBV12-3 or TRBV12-4 to TRBJ2-3; D remains ambiguous. This CDR3 contains 13 residues. V shed 8 bases and J shed 2 bases, with 11 bases lying between them.

This clonotype appeared a few times. This sequence joins TRBV4-2 and TRBJ2-7, with TRBD2 matching over 8 bases. The V gene's germline CDR1 is LGHNA and CDR2 YNFKEQ. The CDR3 runs to 16 residues. Trimming cost V 2 bases and J 3 bases; bases outside gene matches: 9. The CDR3 sequence is CASSQSGTRGGYEQYF. In DNA, the CDR3 is TGTGCCAGCAGCCAATCAGGGACTAGAGGCGGCTACGAGCAGTACTTC.

There are a few counts of this clonotype. The gene calls are TRBV19 and TRBJ2-7; 8 bases line up with TRBD1. Trimming removed 6 bases from V and 5 bases from J; junction bases left unmatched: 12. Per germline, CDR1 LNHDA and CDR2 SQIVND (reference sequence). The CDR3 has 15 residues. The CDR3 loop reads CASSRGQVESDEQYF. The CDR3 DNA is TGTGCCAGTAGCCGGGGACAGGTTGAGTCCGACGAGCAGTACTTC.

This clonotype was seen at least ten times. The CDR3 DNA follows: TGTGCCAGCCGAACTAACCGGGACAGGGGCACCGGGGAGCTGTTTTTT. The encoded protein is CASRTNRDRGTGELFF. This chain links TRBV7-8 with TRBJ2-2, with 10 bases that match TRBD1. Trimming cost V 8 bases and J 4 bases; bases outside gene matches: 10. CDR1 is SGHVS and CDR2 is FQNEAQ in the germline V gene. The CDR3 covers 16 residues.

There are many counts of this clonotype. The chain couples TRBV7-2 to TRBJ2-7, with 7 positions matching TRBD2. The CDR3 runs to 19 residues. The junction had 17 bases not matched to a gene; V was cut back by 1 base and J by 2 bases. Germline V lookup: CDR1 SGHTA, CDR2 FQGNSA. The chain's CDR3 is CASSLVSGGGDYIAYEQYF. The CDR3 nucleotides read TGTGCCAGCAGCTTAGTGTCCGGCGGTGGGGACTATATCGCCTACGAGCAGTACTTC.

This clonotype was counted only a few times. J is TRBJ2-2 and V is TRBV29-1, with TRBD2 identical over 8 bases. With V trimmed by 6 bases and J by 3 bases, 6 bases remained unmatched. Per germline, CDR1 SQVTM and CDR2 ANQGSEA. The CDR3 covers 14 residues. The CDR3 DNA reads as TGCAGCGTCCTTAAGCGGGAGCACACCGGGGAGCTGTTTTTT. Translation gives CSVLKREHTGELFF.

This clonotype was seen repeatedly, ten times or more. V gene TRBV2 combines with J gene TRBJ1-4; D is possibly TRBD1 (6 bases). The germline V gene has CDR1 SNHLY and CDR2 FYNNEI. The CDR3 has 15 amino acids. Trimming removed 7 bases from V and 5 bases from J, with 17 bases in between. The CDR3: CASTTRQVLNEKLFF. DNA for the CDR3: TGTGCCAGCACTACAAGACAGGTGTTAAATGAAAAACTGTTTTTT.

This clonotype was recorded many times. The rearrangement joins TRBV6-1 to TRBJ1-5; TRBD1 aligns across 9 bases. Germline assignment: CDR1 MNHNS and CDR2 SASEGT. The CDR3 spans 15 residues. Trimming removed 5 bases from V and 2 bases from J; junction bases left unmatched: 4. The CDR3 sequence: CASSPWTGGNQPQHF. The DNA of the CDR3 is TGTGCCAGCAGTCCCTGGACAGGGGGCAATCAGCCCCAGCATTTT.

The rearrangement uses TRBV4-1 and TRBJ1-2; D possibly corresponds to TRBD1 (6 bases). The germline V gene encodes CDR1 MGHRA and CDR2 YSYEKL. The ends were cut back, 3 bases at V and 2 bases at J, with 13 bases in the middle. The CDR3 totals 15 residues. The CDR3 loop is CASSHPYRDNYGYTF. The CDR3 region has the DNA TGCGCCAGCAGCCATCCATACAGGGACAACTATGGCTACACCTTC.

The J gene is TRBJ1-2, the V gene TRBV7-3, with D uncertain. The CDR3 runs to 12 residues. V shed 4 bases and J shed 8 bases, with 11 bases lying between them. CDR1 and CDR2 from the germline V gene are SGHTA and FQGTGA. The CDR3 nucleotides read TGTGCCAGCAGCTCCCCCGGCGCCGGCTACACCTTC. It yields the protein CASSSPGAGYTF.

The chain is built from TRBV13 and TRBJ2-3; the match to TRBD2 covers 14 bases. In germline, CDR1 is PRHDT, CDR2 FYEKMQ (reference sequence). The V and J ends lost 4 bases and 2 bases, in that order; junction bases with no gene match: 5. The CDR3 consists of 17 residues. CDR3 in amino acids: CASSSPGLAGDTDTQYF. In nucleotides, the CDR3 is TGTGCCAGCAGCTCCCCGGGACTAGCGGGGGACACAGATACGCAGTATTTT. The full variable domain, its missing parts supplied by reference TRBV13 and TRBJ2-3, is AAGVIQSPRHLIKEKRETATLKCYPIPRHDTVYWYQQGPGQDPQFLISFYEKMQSDKGSIPDRFSAQQFSDYHSELNMSSLELGDSALYFCASSSPGLAGDTDTQYFGPGTRLTVL.

This clonotype was recorded at least ten times. The chain has TRBV6-1 and TRBJ1-6; D remains unclear. The CDR3 totals 13 residues. The V end lost 2 bases, the J end lost 7 bases, and 6 bases lay between the germline ends. Germline V lookup: CDR1 MNHNS, CDR2 SASEGT. The CDR3 DNA is TGTGCCAGCAGTGAAAAGAGAAATTCACCCCTCCACTTT. This sequence encodes CASSEKRNSPLHF.

This clonotype was recorded many times. The chain couples TRBV29-1 to TRBJ2-2, with D maybe TRBD2 (7 bases). The germline V and J ends were trimmed by 6 bases and 6 bases, with 11 bases remaining between them. Germline CDR1 is SQVTM and CDR2 is ANQGSEA. The CDR3 loop spans 12 amino acids. The CDR3, as DNA: TGCAGCGTCGGGGGGCAATCCGGGGAGCTGTTTTTT. This sequence encodes CSVGGQSGELFF.

This clonotype was observed many times. The chain joins TRBV12-3 or TRBV12-4 to TRBJ2-5, with 11 nucleotides matching TRBD2. This CDR3 is built from 16 residues. After removal of 6 bases from V and 1 base from J, the junction contained 7 bases not matched to a gene. The CDR3 region has the DNA TGTGCCAGCAGACAGACTAGCGGGATGTTCCAAGAGACCCAGTACTTC. Residues: CASRQTSGMFQETQYF.

In its sample, this clonotype was seen many times. V is TRBV7-2 and J is TRBJ1-5, with D uncertain. This CDR3 is 15 amino acids long. Trimming cost V 1 base and J 7 bases, with 14 bases left between them. Germline assignment: CDR1 SGHTA and CDR2 FQGNSA. The CDR3: CASSLDSLVRQPQHF. The CDR3 DNA is TGTGCCAGCAGCTTAGATTCCCTCGTTCGACAGCCCCAGCATTTT.

This clonotype was found many times. The chain uses TRBV14 and TRBJ1-5; maybe TRBD1 (6 bases). Germline lookup yields CDR1 SGHDN and CDR2 FVKESK. The CDR3 extends over 13 amino acids. V was shortened by 0 bases and J by 7 bases, with 7 bases between the two germline ends. DNA of the CDR3: TGTGCCAGCAGCCAAGAAGGGGGACAGCCCCAGCATTTT. It specifies CASSQEGGQPQHF.

This clonotype was seen at least ten times. V usage is TRBV19 and J usage is TRBJ2-2, with D hard to call. CDR3 length equals 15 residues. V lost 5 bases to trimming and J lost 5 bases, with 15 bases between them. Germline loops: CDR1 LNHDA, CDR2 SQIVND (reference sequence). CDR3 amino acids: CASSSGNVGTGELFF. The CDR3 nucleotides are TGTGCCAGTAGTTCTGGGAACGTGGGAACCGGGGAGCTGTTTTTT. Using reference TRBV19 and TRBJ2-2 for the parts outside the CDR3, the full variable domain is DGGITQSPKYLFRKEGQNVTLSCEQNLNHDAMYWYRQDPGQGLRLIYYSQIVNDFQKGDIAEGYSVSREKKESFPLTVTSAQKNPTAFYLCASSSGNVGTGELFFGEGSRLTVL.

The count of this clonotype is one. The genes are TRBV6-1 and TRBJ2-2; TRBD2 matches at 14 bases. The germline CDR1 and CDR2 sequences are MNHNS and SASEGT. J was trimmed by 6 bases and V by 6 bases; bases with no gene match: 6. The CDR3 extends over 16 amino acids. Here the CDR3 reads CASRGGLAGVAGELFF. The CDR3 region has the DNA TGTGCCAGCAGGGGGGGACTAGCGGGAGTTGCCGGGGAGCTGTTTTTT.

This clonotype has a count of ten or more. The gene calls are TRBV12-3 or TRBV12-4 and TRBJ2-5; TRBD2 matches at 7 bases. V shed 7 bases and J 5 bases; nucleotides not matched to a gene: 7. This CDR3 spans 13 amino acids. This CDR3 reads CASTLGRGETQYF. In nucleotides, the CDR3 is TGTGCCAGCACCCTAGGGCGGGGGGAGACCCAGTACTTC.